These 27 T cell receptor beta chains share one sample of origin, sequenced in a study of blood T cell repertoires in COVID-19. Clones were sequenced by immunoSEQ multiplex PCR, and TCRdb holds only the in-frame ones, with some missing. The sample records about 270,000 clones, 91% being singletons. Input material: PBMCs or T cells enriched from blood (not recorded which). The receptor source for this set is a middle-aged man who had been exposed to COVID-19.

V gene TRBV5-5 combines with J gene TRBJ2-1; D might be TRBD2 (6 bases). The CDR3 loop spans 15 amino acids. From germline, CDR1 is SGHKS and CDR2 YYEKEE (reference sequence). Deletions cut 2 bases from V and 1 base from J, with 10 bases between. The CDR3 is CASSFGGRSYNEQFF. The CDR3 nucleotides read TGTGCCAGCAGCTTCGGGGGTCGTTCCTACAATGAGCAGTTCTTC.

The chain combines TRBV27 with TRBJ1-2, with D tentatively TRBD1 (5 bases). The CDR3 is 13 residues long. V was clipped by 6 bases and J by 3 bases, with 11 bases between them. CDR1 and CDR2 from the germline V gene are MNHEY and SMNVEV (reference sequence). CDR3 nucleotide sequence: TGTGCCAGCAGAAAGACAGCCTACTATGGCTACACCTTC. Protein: CASRKTAYYGYTF.

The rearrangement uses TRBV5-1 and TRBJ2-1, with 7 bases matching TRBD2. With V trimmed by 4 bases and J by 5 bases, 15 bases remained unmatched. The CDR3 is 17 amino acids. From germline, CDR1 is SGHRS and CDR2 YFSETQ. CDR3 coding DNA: TGCGCCAGCAGCGTGATAGCCGGTGGACTAGGTGACAATGAGCAGTTCTTC. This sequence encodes CASSVIAGGLGDNEQFF.

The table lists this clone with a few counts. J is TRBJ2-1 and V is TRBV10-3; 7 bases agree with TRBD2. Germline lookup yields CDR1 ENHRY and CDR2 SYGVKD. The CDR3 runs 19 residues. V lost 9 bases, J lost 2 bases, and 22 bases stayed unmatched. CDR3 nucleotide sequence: TGTGCCATTACCGCCCGGGGAGGGTGGCCGGGGCAGACCTACAATGAGCAGTTCTTC. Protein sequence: CAITARGGWPGQTYNEQFF.

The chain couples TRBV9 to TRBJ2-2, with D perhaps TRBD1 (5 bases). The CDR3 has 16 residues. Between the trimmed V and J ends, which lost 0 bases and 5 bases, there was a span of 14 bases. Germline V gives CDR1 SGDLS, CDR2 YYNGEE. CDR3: CASSVDARRQTGELFF. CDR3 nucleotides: TGTGCCAGCAGCGTAGATGCGCGAAGACAGACCGGGGAGCTGTTTTTT. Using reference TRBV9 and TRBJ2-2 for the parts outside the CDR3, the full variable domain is DSGVTQTPKHLITATGQRVTLRCSPRSGDLSVYWYQQSLDQGLQFLIQYYNGEERAKGNILERFSAQQFPDLHSELNLSSLELGDSALYFCASSVDARRQTGELFFGEGSRLTVL.

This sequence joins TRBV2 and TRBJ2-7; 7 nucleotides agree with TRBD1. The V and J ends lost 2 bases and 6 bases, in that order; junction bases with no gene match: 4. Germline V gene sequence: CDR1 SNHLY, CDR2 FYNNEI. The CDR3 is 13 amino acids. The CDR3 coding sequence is TGTGCCAGCAGTGAACGGGACAGAGGCGAGCAGTACTTC. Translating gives CASSERDRGEQYF.

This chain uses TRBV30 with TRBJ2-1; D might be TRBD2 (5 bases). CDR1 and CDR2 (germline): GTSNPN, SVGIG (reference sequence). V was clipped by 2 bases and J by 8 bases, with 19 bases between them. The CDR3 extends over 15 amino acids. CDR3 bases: TGTGCCTGGAGTCCGGCTAGCTCACGTGGTTATGAGCAGTTCTTC. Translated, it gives CAWSPASSRGYEQFF.

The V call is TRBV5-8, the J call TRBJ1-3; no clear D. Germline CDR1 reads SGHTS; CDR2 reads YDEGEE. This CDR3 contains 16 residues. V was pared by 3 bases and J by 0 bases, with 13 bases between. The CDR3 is CASSSRDTYSGNTIYF. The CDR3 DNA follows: TGTGCCAGCAGCTCAAGAGACACCTACTCTGGAAACACCATATATTTT.

In nucleotides, the CDR3 is TGTGCCAGCAGCCAAGTTGTAGGGGGCTCTGAAGCTTTCTTT. It codes for CASSQVVGGSEAFF. This chain connects TRBV3-1 (or the pseudogene TRBV3-2) to TRBJ1-1; 7 bases line up with TRBD1. The J segment lost 6 bases and the V segment lost 1 base, leaving 5 bases of the junction unmatched. The germline V gene encodes CDR1 LGHDT and CDR2 YNNKEL (reference sequence). This CDR3 region has 14 residues.

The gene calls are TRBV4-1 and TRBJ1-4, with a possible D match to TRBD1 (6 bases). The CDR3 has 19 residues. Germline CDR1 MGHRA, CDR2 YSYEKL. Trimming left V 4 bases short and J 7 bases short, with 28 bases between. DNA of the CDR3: TGCGCCAGCAGCCGACAAGTGATCCTACAGGGCCGCGGTGGTGAAAAACTGTTTTTT. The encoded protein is CASSRQVILQGRGGEKLFF.

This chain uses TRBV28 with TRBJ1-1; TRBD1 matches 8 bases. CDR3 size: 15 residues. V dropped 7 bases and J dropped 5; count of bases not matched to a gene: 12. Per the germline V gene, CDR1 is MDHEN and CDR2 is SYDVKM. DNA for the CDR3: TGTGCCAGCACCATACAGGGGGGAATGATGACTGAAGCTTTCTTT. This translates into CASTIQGGMMTEAFF.

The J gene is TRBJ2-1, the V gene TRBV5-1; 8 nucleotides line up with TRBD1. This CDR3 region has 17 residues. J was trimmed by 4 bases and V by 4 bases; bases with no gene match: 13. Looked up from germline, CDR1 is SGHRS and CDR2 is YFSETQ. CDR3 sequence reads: CASSQTEGTGEYNEQFF. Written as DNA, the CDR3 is TGCGCCAGCAGCCAAACGGAAGGGACAGGAGAATACAATGAGCAGTTCTTC.

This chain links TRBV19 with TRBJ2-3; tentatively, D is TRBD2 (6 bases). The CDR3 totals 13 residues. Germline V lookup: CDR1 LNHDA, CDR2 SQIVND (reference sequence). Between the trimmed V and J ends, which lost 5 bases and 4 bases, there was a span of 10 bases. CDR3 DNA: TGTGCCAGTAGTCGGATAGCGGCAGATACGCAGTATTTT. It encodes CASSRIAADTQYF.

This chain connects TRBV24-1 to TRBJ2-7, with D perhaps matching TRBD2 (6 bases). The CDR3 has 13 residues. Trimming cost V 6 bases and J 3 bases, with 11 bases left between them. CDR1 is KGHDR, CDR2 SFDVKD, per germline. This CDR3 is CATSSGVNYEQYF. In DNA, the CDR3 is TGTGCCACCAGTTCGGGGGTAAACTACGAGCAGTACTTC.

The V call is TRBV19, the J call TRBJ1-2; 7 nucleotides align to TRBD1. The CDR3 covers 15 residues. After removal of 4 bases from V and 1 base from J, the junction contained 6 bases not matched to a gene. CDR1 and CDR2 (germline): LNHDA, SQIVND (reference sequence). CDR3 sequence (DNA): TGTGCCAGTAGTACCGGGACAGCCCTTAACTATGGCTACACCTTC. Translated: CASSTGTALNYGYTF.

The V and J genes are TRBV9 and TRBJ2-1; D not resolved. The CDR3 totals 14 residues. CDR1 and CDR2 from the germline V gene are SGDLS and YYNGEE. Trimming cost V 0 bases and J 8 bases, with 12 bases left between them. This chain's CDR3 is CASSVGGPVDEQFF. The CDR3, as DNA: TGTGCCAGCAGCGTAGGCGGCCCAGTTGATGAGCAGTTCTTC.

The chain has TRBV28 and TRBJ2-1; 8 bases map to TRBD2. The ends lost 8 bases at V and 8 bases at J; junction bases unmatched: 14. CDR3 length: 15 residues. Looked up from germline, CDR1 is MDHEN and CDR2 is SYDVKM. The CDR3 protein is CASPLREGPQYEQFF. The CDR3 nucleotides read TGTGCCAGCCCTCTCCGGGAGGGCCCTCAATATGAGCAGTTCTTC.

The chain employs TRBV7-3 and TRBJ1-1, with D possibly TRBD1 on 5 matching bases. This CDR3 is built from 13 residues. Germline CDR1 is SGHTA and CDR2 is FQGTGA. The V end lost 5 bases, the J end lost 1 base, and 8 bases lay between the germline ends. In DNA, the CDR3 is TGTGCCAGCAGCCGACAGACGAACACTGAAGCTTTCTTT. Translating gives CASSRQTNTEAFF.

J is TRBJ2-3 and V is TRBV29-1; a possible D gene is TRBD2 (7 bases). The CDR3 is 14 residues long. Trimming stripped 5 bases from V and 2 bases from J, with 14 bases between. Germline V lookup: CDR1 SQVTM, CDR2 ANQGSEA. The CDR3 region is CSVTSGTITDTQYF. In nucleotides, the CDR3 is TGCAGCGTTACGAGCGGGACAATCACAGATACGCAGTATTTT.

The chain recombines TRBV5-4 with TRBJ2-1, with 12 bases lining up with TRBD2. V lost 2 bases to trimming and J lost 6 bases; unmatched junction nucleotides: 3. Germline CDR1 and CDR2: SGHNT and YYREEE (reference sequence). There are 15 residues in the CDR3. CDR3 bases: TGTGCCAGCAGCTTCGGACTAGCGGGATCCAATGAGCAGTTCTTC. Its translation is CASSFGLAGSNEQFF.

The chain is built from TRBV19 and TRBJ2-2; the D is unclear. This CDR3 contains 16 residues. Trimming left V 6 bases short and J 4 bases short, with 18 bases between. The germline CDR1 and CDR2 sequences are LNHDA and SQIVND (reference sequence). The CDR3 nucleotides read TGTGCCAGTAGCCTTCTTCGACCGGCAGGCACCGGGGAGCTGTTTTTT. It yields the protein CASSLLRPAGTGELFF. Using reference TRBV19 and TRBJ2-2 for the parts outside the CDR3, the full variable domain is DGGITQSPKYLFRKEGQNVTLSCEQNLNHDAMYWYRQDPGQGLRLIYYSQIVNDFQKGDIAEGYSVSREKKESFPLTVTSAQKNPTAFYLCASSLLRPAGTGELFFGEGSRLTVL.

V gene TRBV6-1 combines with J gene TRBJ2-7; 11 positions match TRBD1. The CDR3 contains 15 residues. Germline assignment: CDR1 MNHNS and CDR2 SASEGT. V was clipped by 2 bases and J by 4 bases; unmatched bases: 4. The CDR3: CASSETWDRGYEQYF. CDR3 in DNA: TGTGCCAGCAGTGAAACGTGGGACAGGGGGTACGAGCAGTACTTC.

The CDR3 protein is CASSYRQANYGYTF. The CDR3, as DNA: TGTGCCAGCAGTTACCGGCAGGCTAACTATGGCTACACCTTC. V is TRBV6-6 and J is TRBJ1-2; the D is unclear. This CDR3 is 14 amino acids long. Germline V gene lookup returns CDR1 MNHNY and CDR2 SVGAGI (reference sequence). Trimming removed 2 bases at V and 0 bases at J, with 7 bases between.

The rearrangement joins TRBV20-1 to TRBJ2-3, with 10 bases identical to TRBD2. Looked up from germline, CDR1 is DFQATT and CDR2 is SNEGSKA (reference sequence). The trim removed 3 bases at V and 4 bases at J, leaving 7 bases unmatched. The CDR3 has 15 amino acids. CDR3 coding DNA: TGCAGTGCTAGTCTAGCGGGAGATAAAGCAGATACGCAGTATTTT. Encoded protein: CSASLAGDKADTQYF.

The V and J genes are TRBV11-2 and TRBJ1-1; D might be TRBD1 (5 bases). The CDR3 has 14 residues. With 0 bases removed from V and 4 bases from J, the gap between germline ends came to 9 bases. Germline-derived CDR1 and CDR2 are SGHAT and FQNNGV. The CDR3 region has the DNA TGTGCCAGCAGCTTAGAGGGGGGAGCCACTGAAGCTTTCTTT. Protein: CASSLEGGATEAFF.

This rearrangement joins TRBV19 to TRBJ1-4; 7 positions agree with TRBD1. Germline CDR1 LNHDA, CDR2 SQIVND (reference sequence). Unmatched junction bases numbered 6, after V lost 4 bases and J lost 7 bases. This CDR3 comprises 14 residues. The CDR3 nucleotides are TGTGCCAGTAGTACGGGACCAGGGGGTGAAAAACTGTTTTTT. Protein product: CASSTGPGGEKLFF.

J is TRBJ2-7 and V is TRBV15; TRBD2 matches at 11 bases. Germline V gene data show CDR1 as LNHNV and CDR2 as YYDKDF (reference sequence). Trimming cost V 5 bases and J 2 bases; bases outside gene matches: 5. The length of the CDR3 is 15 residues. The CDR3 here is CATSGPSGRPYEQYF. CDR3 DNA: TGTGCCACCAGCGGTCCTAGCGGGAGGCCCTACGAGCAGTACTTC.